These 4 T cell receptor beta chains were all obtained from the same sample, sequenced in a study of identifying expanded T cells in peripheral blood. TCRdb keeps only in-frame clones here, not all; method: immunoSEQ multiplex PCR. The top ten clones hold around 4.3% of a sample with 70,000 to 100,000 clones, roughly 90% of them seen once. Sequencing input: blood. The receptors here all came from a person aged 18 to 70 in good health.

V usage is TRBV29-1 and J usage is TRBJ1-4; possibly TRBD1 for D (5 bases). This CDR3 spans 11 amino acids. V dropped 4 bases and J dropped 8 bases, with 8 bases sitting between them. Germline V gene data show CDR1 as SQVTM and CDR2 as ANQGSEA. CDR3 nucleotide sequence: TGCAGCGTTGGCTGGGGCGAAAAACTGTTTTTT. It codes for CSVGWGEKLFF.

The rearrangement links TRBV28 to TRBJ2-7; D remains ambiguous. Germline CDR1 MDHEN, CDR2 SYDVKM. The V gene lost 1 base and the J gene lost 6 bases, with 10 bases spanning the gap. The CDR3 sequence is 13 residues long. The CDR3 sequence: CASSLSLWGEQYF. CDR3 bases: TGTGCCAGCAGTTTATCCCTATGGGGCGAGCAGTACTTC. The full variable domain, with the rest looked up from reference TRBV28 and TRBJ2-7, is DVKVTQSSRYLVKRTGEKVFLECVQDMDHENMFWYRQDPGLGLRLIYFSYDVKMKEKGDIPEGYSVSREKKERFSLILESASTNQTSMYLCASSLSLWGEQYFGPGTRLTVT.

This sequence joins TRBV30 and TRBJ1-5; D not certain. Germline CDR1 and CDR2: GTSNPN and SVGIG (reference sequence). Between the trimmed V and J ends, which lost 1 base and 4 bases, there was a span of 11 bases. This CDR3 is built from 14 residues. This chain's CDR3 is CAWSETAVNQPQHF. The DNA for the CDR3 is TGTGCCTGGAGTGAAACCGCAGTGAATCAGCCCCAGCATTTT.

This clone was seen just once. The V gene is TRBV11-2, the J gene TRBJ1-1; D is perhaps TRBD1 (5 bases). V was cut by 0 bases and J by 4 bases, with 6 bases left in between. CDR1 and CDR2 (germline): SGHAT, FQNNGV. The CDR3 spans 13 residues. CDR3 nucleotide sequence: TGTGCCAGCAGCTTAGAGAGGGGCACTGAAGCTTTCTTT. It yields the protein CASSLERGTEAFF.